This TCR beta chain was sequenced for a study of blood T cells in healthy people across ages. Study at large: Template switching captured about one barcoded beta molecule per two T cells. General study points: Donors of long life had a larger count of naive CD4+ cells and greater diversity than aged donors. With age, beta diversity per million T cells declined roughly linearly, significantly by 30 to 40.

Turning to this clonotype: Its cognate antigen is unknown.

Germline lookup yields CDR1 SGHVS and CDR2 FNYEAQ. This CDR3 region has 16 residues. Trimming shortened V by 5 bases and J by 4 bases, and 20 bases separated the two germline ends. Isolated per sample were at least 7 million PBMCs. PCR was performed a second time for about 7 to 11 cycles using a sample-barcoded 5' primer and a J-beta primer mix. TCRdb itself ran the 5' RACE reads through MiXCR, one entry per CDR3 protein. The sample has 1,300,000 or so distinct CDR3 sequences, around 59% seen once. The sequenced sample consisted of blood. The chain uses TRBV7-6 and TRBJ1-1; possibly TRBD1 for D (6 bases). The sequence was collected from a young man in good health. CDR3 DNA sequence: TGTGCCAGCAGCCCCGGGACGGGGGCAGTAAGCACTGAAGCTTTCTTT. Protein: CASSPGTGAVSTEAFF.